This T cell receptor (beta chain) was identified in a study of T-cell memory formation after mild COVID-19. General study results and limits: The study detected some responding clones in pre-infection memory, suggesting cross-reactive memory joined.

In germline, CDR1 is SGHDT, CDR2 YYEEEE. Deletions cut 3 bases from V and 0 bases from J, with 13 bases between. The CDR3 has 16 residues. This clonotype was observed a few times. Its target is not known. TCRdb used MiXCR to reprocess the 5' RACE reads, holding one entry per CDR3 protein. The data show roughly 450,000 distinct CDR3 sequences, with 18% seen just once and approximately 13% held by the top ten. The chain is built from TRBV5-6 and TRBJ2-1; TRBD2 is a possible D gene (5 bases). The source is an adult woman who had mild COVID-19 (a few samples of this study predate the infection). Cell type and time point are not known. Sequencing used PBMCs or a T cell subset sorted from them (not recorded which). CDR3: CASSSGSLSSYNEQFF. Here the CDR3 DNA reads TGTGCCAGCAGCTCGGGATCCCTGAGCTCCTACAATGAGCAGTTCTTC.